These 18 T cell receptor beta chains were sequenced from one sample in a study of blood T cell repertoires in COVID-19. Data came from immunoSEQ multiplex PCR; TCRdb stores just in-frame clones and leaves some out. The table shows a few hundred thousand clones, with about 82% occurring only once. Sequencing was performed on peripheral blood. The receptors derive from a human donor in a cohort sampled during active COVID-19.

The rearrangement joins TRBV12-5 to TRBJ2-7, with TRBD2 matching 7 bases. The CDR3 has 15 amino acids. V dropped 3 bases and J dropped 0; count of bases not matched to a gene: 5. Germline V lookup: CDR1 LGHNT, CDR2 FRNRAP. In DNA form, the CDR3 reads TGTGCTAGTGGTTTCGGACTAGGGTACTCCTACGAGCAGTACTTC. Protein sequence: CASGFGLGYSYEQYF.

The CDR3 reads CSVTTSGGTDTQYF. The CDR3 nucleotides are TGCAGCGTTACTACTAGCGGGGGCACAGATACGCAGTATTTT. The rearrangement uses TRBV29-1 and TRBJ2-3, with TRBD2 matching 10 bases. V shed 5 bases, J shed 1 base, and the junction held 3 bases outside the gene matches. CDR1 and CDR2 (germline): SQVTM, ANQGSEA. CDR3 size: 14 residues.

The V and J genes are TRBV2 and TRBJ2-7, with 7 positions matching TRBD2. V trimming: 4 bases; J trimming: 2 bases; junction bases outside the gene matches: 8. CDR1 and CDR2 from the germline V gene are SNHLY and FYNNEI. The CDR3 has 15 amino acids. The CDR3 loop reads CASSGGREGAYEQYF. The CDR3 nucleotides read TGTGCCAGCAGTGGGGGCAGGGAGGGAGCCTACGAGCAGTACTTC.

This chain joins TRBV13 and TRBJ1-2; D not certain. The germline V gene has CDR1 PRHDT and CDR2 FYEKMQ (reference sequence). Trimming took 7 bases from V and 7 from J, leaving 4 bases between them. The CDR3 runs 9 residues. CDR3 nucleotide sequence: TGTGCCAGCACTTTTGGCTACACCTTC. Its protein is CASTFGYTF.

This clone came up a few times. As DNA, the CDR3 is TGTGCCAGCAGTTCCGGACAGCTTTACACTGAAGCTTTCTTT. Translated: CASSSGQLYTEAFF. The chain couples TRBV6-5 to TRBJ1-1; the D gene is possibly TRBD1 (6 bases). The V gene lost 4 bases and the J gene lost 3 bases, with 12 bases spanning the gap. CDR1 is MNHEY, CDR2 SVGAGI, per germline. CDR3 length: 14 residues.

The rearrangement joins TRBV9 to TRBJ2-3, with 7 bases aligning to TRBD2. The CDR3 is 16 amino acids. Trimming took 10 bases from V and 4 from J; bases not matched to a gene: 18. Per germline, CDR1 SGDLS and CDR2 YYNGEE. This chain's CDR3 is CASLGGYARSADTQYF. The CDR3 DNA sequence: TGTGCCTCCCTCGGGGGGTACGCCCGGAGTGCAGATACGCAGTATTTT.

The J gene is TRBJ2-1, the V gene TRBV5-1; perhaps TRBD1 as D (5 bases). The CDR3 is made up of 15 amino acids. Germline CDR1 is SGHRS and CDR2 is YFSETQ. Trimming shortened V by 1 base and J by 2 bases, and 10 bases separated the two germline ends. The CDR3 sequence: CASSLSRATYNEQFF. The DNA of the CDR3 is TGCGCCAGCAGCTTGTCCAGGGCCACCTACAATGAGCAGTTCTTC. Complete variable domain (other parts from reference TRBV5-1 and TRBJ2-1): KAGVTQTPRYLIKTRGQQVTLSCSPISGHRSVSWYQQTPGQGLQFLFEYFSETQRNKGNFPGRFSGRQFSNSRSEMNVSTLELGDSALYLCASSLSRATYNEQFFGPGTRLTVL.

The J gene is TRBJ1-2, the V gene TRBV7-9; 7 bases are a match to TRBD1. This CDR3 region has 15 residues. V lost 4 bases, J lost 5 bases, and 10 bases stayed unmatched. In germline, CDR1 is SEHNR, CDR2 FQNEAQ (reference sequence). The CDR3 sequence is CASSYGQAGGYGYTF. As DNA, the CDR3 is TGTGCCAGCAGCTATGGACAGGCCGGGGGATATGGCTACACCTTC.

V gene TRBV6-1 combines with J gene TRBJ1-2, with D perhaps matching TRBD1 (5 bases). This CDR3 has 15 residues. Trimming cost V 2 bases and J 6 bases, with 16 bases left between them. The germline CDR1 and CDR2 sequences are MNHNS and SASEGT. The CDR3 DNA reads TGTGCCAGCAGTGAAACTCGCGCAGGGATACATGGCTACACCTTC. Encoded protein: CASSETRAGIHGYTF.

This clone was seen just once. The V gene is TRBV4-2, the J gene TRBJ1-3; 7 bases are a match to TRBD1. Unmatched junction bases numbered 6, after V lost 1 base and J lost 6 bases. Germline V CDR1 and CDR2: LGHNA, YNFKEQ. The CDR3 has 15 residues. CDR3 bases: TGTGCCAGCAGCCAAGGGGACAGTAAGGTAAACACCATATATTTT. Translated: CASSQGDSKVNTIYF.

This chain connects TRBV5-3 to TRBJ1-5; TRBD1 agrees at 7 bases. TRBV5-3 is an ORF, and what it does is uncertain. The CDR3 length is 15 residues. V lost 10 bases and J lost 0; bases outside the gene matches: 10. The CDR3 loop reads CAGTGTEDSNQPQHF. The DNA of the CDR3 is TGTGCCGGTACAGGGACAGAAGATAGCAATCAGCCCCAGCATTTT.

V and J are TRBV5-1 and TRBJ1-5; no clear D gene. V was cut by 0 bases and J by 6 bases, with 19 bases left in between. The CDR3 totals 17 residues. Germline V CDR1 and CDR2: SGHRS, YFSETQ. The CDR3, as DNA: TGCGCCAGCAGCTTGGCCTTAGACCTAACGCGGGGTCAGCCCCAGCATTTT. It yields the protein CASSLALDLTRGQPQHF.

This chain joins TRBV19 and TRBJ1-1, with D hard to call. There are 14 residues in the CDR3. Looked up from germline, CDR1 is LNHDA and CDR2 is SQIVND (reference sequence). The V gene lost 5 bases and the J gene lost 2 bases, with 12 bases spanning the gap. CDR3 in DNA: TGTGCCAGTAGTCCCCTCGGAGGAAACACTGAAGCTTTCTTT. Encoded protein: CASSPLGGNTEAFF.

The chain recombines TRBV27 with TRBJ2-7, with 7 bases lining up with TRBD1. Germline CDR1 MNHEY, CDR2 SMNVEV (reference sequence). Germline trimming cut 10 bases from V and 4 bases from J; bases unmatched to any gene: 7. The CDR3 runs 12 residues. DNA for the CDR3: TGTGCCACCTCCGGGACAGATTACGAGCAGTACTTC. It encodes CATSGTDYEQYF.

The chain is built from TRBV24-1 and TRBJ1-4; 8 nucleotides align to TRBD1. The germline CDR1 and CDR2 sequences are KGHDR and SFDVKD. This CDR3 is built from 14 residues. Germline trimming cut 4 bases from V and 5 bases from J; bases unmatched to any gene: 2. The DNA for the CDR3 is TGTGCCACCAGTGACCGGACAGGGAATGAAAAACTGTTTTTT. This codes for CATSDRTGNEKLFF.

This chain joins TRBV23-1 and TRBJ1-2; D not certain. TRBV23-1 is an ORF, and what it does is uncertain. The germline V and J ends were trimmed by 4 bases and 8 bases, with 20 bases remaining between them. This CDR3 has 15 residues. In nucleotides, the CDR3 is TGCGCCAGCAGTCCCCCGACGGGGTTCCCGATGGGCTACACCTTC. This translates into CASSPPTGFPMGYTF.

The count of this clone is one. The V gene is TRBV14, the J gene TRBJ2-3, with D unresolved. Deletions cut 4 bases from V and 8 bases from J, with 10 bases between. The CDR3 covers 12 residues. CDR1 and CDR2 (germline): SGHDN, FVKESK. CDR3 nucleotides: TGTGCCAGCAGCCTTTCCGACATTACGCAGTATTTT. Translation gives CASSLSDITQYF.

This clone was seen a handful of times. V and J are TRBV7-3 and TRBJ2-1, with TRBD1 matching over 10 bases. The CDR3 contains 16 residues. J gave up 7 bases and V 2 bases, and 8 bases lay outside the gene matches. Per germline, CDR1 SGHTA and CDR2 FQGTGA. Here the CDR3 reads CASSLWVPGQGNEQFF. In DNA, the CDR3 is TGTGCCAGCAGCTTATGGGTCCCGGGACAGGGGAATGAGCAGTTCTTC.